The 30 T cell receptor beta chains given below trace back to one sample, sequenced in a study of blood T cell repertoires in COVID-19. Produced via immunoSEQ multiplex PCR; TCRdb's table is partial and in-frame only. The sample lists 150,000 to 200,000 clones, roughly 87% occurring once. The material sequenced was peripheral blood. These receptors were taken from a woman in her seventies with acute or convalescent COVID-19.

This clone has a handful of counts. This chain links TRBV27 with TRBJ2-7; 11 positions match TRBD2. V lost 4 bases, J lost 5 bases, and 4 bases stayed unmatched. Germline CDR1 MNHEY, CDR2 SMNVEV (reference sequence). This CDR3 has 14 residues. The CDR3 coding sequence is TGTGCCAGCAGTTCTAGCGGGAGGTGGAACGAGCAGTACTTC. This translates into CASSSSGRWNEQYF.

The chain employs TRBV15 and TRBJ2-2; 7 nucleotides line up with TRBD1. Looked up from germline, CDR1 is LNHNV and CDR2 is YYDKDF (reference sequence). V lost 1 base to trimming and J lost 4 bases; unmatched junction nucleotides: 9. This CDR3 region has 17 residues. CDR3 DNA sequence: TGTGCCACCAGCAGAGGAGGGGGCGCCATGGCCACCGGGGAGCTGTTTTTT. Encoded protein: CATSRGGGAMATGELFF.

The V gene is TRBV5-6, the J gene TRBJ2-1; D is perhaps TRBD2 (6 bases). Trimming pared 2 bases from V and 0 bases from J, leaving 9 bases between. The CDR3 has 15 residues. From germline, CDR1 is SGHDT and CDR2 YYEEEE. This CDR3 is CASSFLGGSYNEQFF. The CDR3 DNA sequence: TGTGCCAGCAGCTTTTTGGGGGGCTCCTACAATGAGCAGTTCTTC.

The chain recombines TRBV19 with TRBJ1-1; D remains unclear. The CDR3 runs 14 residues. The V and J ends lost 5 bases and 0 bases respectively, with 10 bases between them. Germline-derived CDR1 and CDR2 are LNHDA and SQIVND (reference sequence). The CDR3 nucleotides are TGTGCCAGTAGTTTTCAGATTATGAACACTGAAGCTTTCTTT. This codes for CASSFQIMNTEAFF.

The genes are TRBV5-1 and TRBJ1-3; D unclear. V was cut by 0 bases and J by 0 bases, with 7 bases left in between. Germline V CDR1 and CDR2: SGHRS, YFSETQ. This CDR3 has 15 amino acids. The CDR3, as DNA: TGCGCCAGCAGCTTGGATCCTAGCTCTGGAAACACCATATATTTT. Its translation: CASSLDPSSGNTIYF.

This clone has more than one count but fewer than ten. The junction does not match germline at one end; this may be a read error. This sequence joins TRBV19 and TRBJ2-7; maybe TRBD1 (5 bases). The CDR3 sequence is 11 residues long. The germline V gene has CDR1 LNHDA and CDR2 SQIVND (reference sequence). CDR3 region: CASSAGGAPSF. The CDR3 DNA sequence: TGTGCCAGTAGTGCCGGTGGGGCCCCCTCATTC.

In its sample, this clone was seen once. V gene TRBV7-8 combines with J gene TRBJ1-2; D is unresolved. This CDR3 has 15 residues. V was pared by 5 bases and J by 5 bases, with 18 bases between. CDR1 is SGHVS, CDR2 FQNEAQ, per germline. CDR3 region: CASSPAGSPEYGYTF. The CDR3 coding sequence is TGTGCCAGCAGCCCTGCCGGGTCCCCGGAGTATGGCTACACCTTC.

V and J are TRBV6-6 and TRBJ2-7; D possibly corresponds to TRBD1 (6 bases). Germline V lookup: CDR1 MNHNY, CDR2 SVGAGI (reference sequence). V gave up 6 bases and J gave up 3 bases, with 12 bases separating them. This CDR3 has 13 amino acids. The CDR3: CASRQGPNYEQYF. The CDR3 coding sequence is TGTGCCAGCAGGCAGGGGCCTAACTACGAGCAGTACTTC.

The V and J genes are TRBV14 and TRBJ1-2; D gene uncertain. The CDR3 is 14 amino acids. The ends were cut back, 2 bases at V and 5 bases at J, with 12 bases in the middle. Germline CDR1 SGHDN, CDR2 FVKESK. The CDR3 here is CASSQTQRGYGYTF. The CDR3 region has the DNA TGTGCCAGCAGCCAAACGCAGAGAGGTTATGGCTACACCTTC.

The chain recombines TRBV30 with TRBJ1-2; D perhaps matches TRBD1 (6 bases). There are 13 residues in the CDR3. V lost 2 bases and J 4 bases, leaving 11 bases between the germline ends. In germline, CDR1 is GTSNPN, CDR2 SVGIG (reference sequence). The CDR3 is CAWSTGFAYGYTF. The DNA for the CDR3 is TGTGCCTGGAGTACAGGGTTCGCCTATGGCTACACCTTC.

This chain joins TRBV18 and TRBJ1-2, with 7 bases fitting TRBD1. V shed 2 bases and J 4 bases; nucleotides not matched to a gene: 4. CDR3 length equals 14 residues. Looked up from germline, CDR1 is KGHSH and CDR2 is LQKENI. The CDR3 reads CASSPTDRAYGYTF. CDR3 coding DNA: TGTGCCAGCTCACCAACCGACAGGGCCTATGGCTACACCTTC.

This rearrangement joins TRBV6-2 or TRBV6-3 to TRBJ2-3; 12 bases are a match to TRBD2. The CDR3 runs 17 residues. Germline assignment: CDR1 MNHEY and CDR2 SVGEGT. With 6 bases clipped from V and 5 bases from J, the junction kept 12 bases outside the gene matches. This chain's CDR3 is CASSRTSGAGSGDTQYF. CDR3 DNA: TGTGCCAGCAGCCGGACTAGCGGGGCGGGTTCGGGAGATACGCAGTATTTT.

The genes are TRBV27 and TRBJ2-7; a weak D match, TRBD1 (5 bases). CDR1 MNHEY and CDR2 SMNVEV come from the germline V gene (reference sequence). CDR3 size: 13 residues. V lost 0 bases to trimming and J lost 5 bases, with 8 bases between them. For the CDR3, the DNA is TGTGCCAGCAGTTTATCTGGCAGGGACGAGCAGTACTTC. Translating it yields CASSLSGRDEQYF.

This clone was seen just once. The chain is built from TRBV28 and TRBJ1-2; TRBD1 aligns across 7 bases. Looked up from germline, CDR1 is MDHEN and CDR2 is SYDVKM. V shed 2 bases, J shed 4 bases, and the junction held 7 bases outside the gene matches. There are 15 residues in the CDR3. CDR3 amino acids: CASSLRQGRGYGYTF. The CDR3 DNA sequence: TGTGCCAGCAGTTTAAGACAGGGTCGGGGCTATGGCTACACCTTC.

This rearrangement joins TRBV7-2 to TRBJ1-3; D gene unclear. There are 15 residues in the CDR3. Germline CDR1 is SGHTA and CDR2 is FQGNSA. V lost 1 base, J lost 4 bases, and 11 bases lay in between. The chain's CDR3 is CASSLVARPGNTIYF. CDR3 DNA: TGTGCCAGCAGCTTAGTGGCCCGCCCGGGAAACACCATATATTTT.

This chain links TRBV7-2 with TRBJ2-3; 7 bases map to TRBD2. Per germline, CDR1 SGHTA and CDR2 FQGNSA. V lost 5 bases to trimming and J lost 4 bases; unmatched junction nucleotides: 9. The CDR3 totals 15 residues. CDR3 bases: TGTGCCAGCAGCCCCCAGGGAGGGCTGCCAGATACGCAGTATTTT. Translation gives CASSPQGGLPDTQYF.

The chain carries TRBV2 and TRBJ2-3, with 9 bases aligning to TRBD2. Germline CDR1 is SNHLY and CDR2 is FYNNEI. J gave up 6 bases and V 7 bases, and 11 bases lay outside the gene matches. The CDR3 totals 15 residues. CDR3 region: CASTTGGGGLDTQYF. The CDR3 nucleotides are TGTGCCAGCACGACCGGCGGGGGGGGGCTGGATACGCAGTATTTT.

This chain links TRBV2 with TRBJ2-1, with 10 bases aligning to TRBD2. CDR3 length equals 16 residues. The J segment lost 0 bases and the V segment lost 6 bases, leaving 5 bases of the junction unmatched. Germline-derived CDR1 and CDR2 are SNHLY and FYNNEI. The CDR3 protein is CASRRTSGSSYNEQFF. The CDR3 nucleotides read TGTGCCAGCAGGAGGACTAGCGGAAGCTCCTACAATGAGCAGTTCTTC.

The chain recombines TRBV27 with TRBJ2-3, with unresolved D. The V gene lost 5 bases and the J gene lost 2 bases, with 14 bases spanning the gap. CDR1 and CDR2 (germline): MNHEY, SMNVEV (reference sequence). This CDR3 contains 15 residues. The CDR3 nucleotides read TGTGCCAGCAGTCAACCCGAAACTTCCACAGATACGCAGTATTTT. Translated: CASSQPETSTDTQYF.

The V gene is TRBV28, the J gene TRBJ2-7; 10 nucleotides line up with TRBD2. Unmatched junction bases numbered 10, after V lost 9 bases and J lost 2 bases. The germline gives CDR1 MDHEN, CDR2 SYDVKM. This CDR3 is 15 amino acids long. The CDR3 here is CASQSRGTSAYEQYF. CDR3 nucleotide sequence: TGTGCCAGTCAATCCCGAGGGACTAGCGCCTACGAGCAGTACTTC.

This clone was observed a handful of times. The chain uses TRBV7-3 and TRBJ1-2, with TRBD1 matching over 7 bases. Losses at the gene ends were 3 bases for V and 5 bases for J; bases not matched to a gene: 9. The CDR3 is 15 residues long. The V gene's germline CDR1 is SGHTA and CDR2 FQGTGA. CDR3 protein: CASSFSGGSQYGYTF. CDR3 in DNA: TGTGCCAGCAGCTTCTCAGGGGGATCGCAGTATGGCTACACCTTC. The whole variable domain, remainder taken from reference TRBV7-3 and TRBJ1-2, is GAGVSQTPSNKVTEKGKYVELRCDPISGHTALYWYRQSLGQGPEFLIYFQGTGAADDSGLPNDRFFAVRPEGSVSTLKIQRTERGDSAVYLCASSFSGGSQYGYTFGSGTRLTVV.

V is TRBV30 and J is TRBJ1-4, with 8 bases lining up with TRBD1. The CDR3 has 13 amino acids. From germline, CDR1 is GTSNPN and CDR2 SVGIG (reference sequence). With 1 base clipped from V and 8 bases from J, the junction kept 3 bases outside the gene matches. As DNA, the CDR3 is TGTGCCTGGAGTGGACAGGGGAACGAAAAACTGTTTTTT. Translating gives CAWSGQGNEKLFF. Together with reference TRBV30 and TRBJ1-4, the CDR3 gives the full variable domain: SQTIHQWPATLVQPVGSPLSLECTVEGTSNPNLYWYRQAAGRGLQLLFYSVGIGQISSEVPQNLSASRPQDRQFILSSKKLLLSDSGFYLCAWSGQGNEKLFFGSGTQLSVL.

The V and J genes are TRBV9 and TRBJ2-5, with TRBD1 matching 7 bases. V lost 1 base and J lost 5; bases outside the gene matches: 8. From germline, CDR1 is SGDLS and CDR2 YYNGEE. This CDR3 is built from 15 residues. This CDR3 is CASSVQGVEWETQYF. In nucleotides, the CDR3 is TGTGCCAGCAGCGTACAGGGGGTAGAATGGGAGACCCAGTACTTC.

This chain uses TRBV4-2 with TRBJ1-6; no reliable D call. Looked up from germline, CDR1 is LGHNA and CDR2 is YNFKEQ. This CDR3 comprises 13 residues. Trimming cost V 0 bases and J 7 bases, with 4 bases left between them. The CDR3 DNA reads TGTGCCAGCAGCCAAGATCCGAATTCACCCCTCCACTTT. Translated, it gives CASSQDPNSPLHF.

The chain carries TRBV12-3 or TRBV12-4 and TRBJ1-2; TRBD1 matches at 8 bases. CDR3 length: 12 residues. Trimming cost V 6 bases and J 8 bases; bases outside gene matches: 5. The CDR3 DNA reads TGTGCCAGCAGCCCCGACAGGGGCGGCTACACCTTC. Translated: CASSPDRGGYTF.

The V gene is TRBV3-1 (or the pseudogene TRBV3-2), the J gene TRBJ2-3; D not certain. V gave up 1 base and J gave up 6 bases, with 14 bases separating them. The CDR3 is made up of 15 amino acids. From germline, CDR1 is LGHDT and CDR2 YNNKEL (reference sequence). The CDR3 DNA is TGTGCCAGCAGCCAAGCACCTAGACTTAGTGATACGCAGTATTTT. It translates to CASSQAPRLSDTQYF.

This chain joins TRBV6-6 and TRBJ1-2; tentative D call: TRBD1 (6 bases). From germline, CDR1 is MNHNY and CDR2 SVGAGI (reference sequence). Trimming left V 6 bases short and J 5 bases short, with 13 bases between. This CDR3 comprises 13 residues. CDR3 in DNA: TGTGCCAGCAGCCGACAGGTCCCTTATGGCTACACCTTC. Translation: CASSRQVPYGYTF.

This chain connects TRBV20-1 to TRBJ2-1, with TRBD1 as a possible D gene (7 bases). CDR1 is DFQATT and CDR2 is SNEGSKA in the germline V gene (reference sequence). There are 13 residues in the CDR3. V was pared by 3 bases and J by 9 bases, with 15 bases between. The CDR3 nucleotides are TGCAGTGCTAGTTTGACAGGGAGGATTGAGCAGTTCTTC. Translation: CSASLTGRIEQFF.

The chain recombines TRBV7-8 with TRBJ1-5; D gene unclear. Per the germline V gene, CDR1 is SGHVS and CDR2 is FQNEAQ. This CDR3 is 15 amino acids long. V lost 1 base and J lost 7, with 14 bases in between. The CDR3 nucleotides read TGTGCCAGCAGCTTAGAGTTGTCGGCGGCACAGCCCCAGCATTTT. Its protein product is CASSLELSAAQPQHF.

J is TRBJ1-2 and V is TRBV20-1, with D unresolved. The V and J ends lost 4 bases and 4 bases respectively, with 4 bases between them. In germline, CDR1 is DFQATT, CDR2 SNEGSKA (reference sequence). The CDR3 totals 10 residues. The CDR3 reads CSANIYGYTF. The CDR3 DNA reads as TGCAGTGCTAATATCTATGGCTACACCTTC.